A selection of T cell receptor beta chains follows, all from one sample in a study of blood T cell repertoires in COVID-19. Sequenced by immunoSEQ multiplex PCR; TCRdb stores in-frame clones only, minus some. The sample consists of 50,000 to 75,000 clones, roughly 80% of them appearing once. The specimen was peripheral blood. The receptor set was obtained from an elderly man with active or convalescent COVID-19. Each CDR3 is given with its conserved first and last residue. Fields, in order: J gene, D gene, V gene, clone size, CDR3 protein, CDR3 DNA. D genes are given only for firm matches. Only part of the rows carry a size: once, few, many, or a class if the clone is expanded.

j_call: TRBJ1-6
d_call: .
v_call: TRBV7-2
clone_size: .
cdr3_aa: CASSLVPGSNSPLHF
cdr3_nt: TGTGCCAGCAGCTTAGTTCCGGGTAGTAATTCACCCCTCCACTTT

j_call: TRBJ1-2
d_call: TRBD1
v_call: TRBV18
clone_size: .
cdr3_aa: CASSPGQGSYGYTF
cdr3_nt: TGTGCCAGCTCACCGGGACAGGGGTCTTACGGCTACACCTTC

j_call: TRBJ2-2
d_call: .
v_call: TRBV15
clone_size: few
cdr3_aa: CATSSRSGLVNTGELFF
cdr3_nt: TGTGCCACCAGCAGCCGTTCGGGACTGGTGAACACCGGGGAGCTGTTTTTT

j_call: TRBJ2-5
d_call: .
v_call: TRBV7-2
clone_size: few
cdr3_aa: CASTSGGTQYF
cdr3_nt: TGTGCCAGCACCTCCGGCGGGACCCAGTACTTC

j_call: TRBJ2-5
d_call: TRBD2
v_call: TRBV7-9
clone_size: .
cdr3_aa: CASSRTSGTQETQYF
cdr3_nt: TGTGCCAGCAGCCGGACTAGCGGGACACAAGAGACCCAGTACTTC

j_call: TRBJ1-1
d_call: TRBD1
v_call: TRBV6-5
clone_size: .
cdr3_aa: CASRQQGVVAEAFF
cdr3_nt: TGTGCCAGCAGACAACAGGGGGTAGTAGCTGAAGCTTTCTTT

j_call: TRBJ1-1
d_call: .
v_call: TRBV19
clone_size: .
cdr3_aa: CASSAAETGTTEAFF
cdr3_nt: TGTGCCAGTAGTGCCGCCGAGACAGGCACCACTGAAGCTTTCTTT

j_call: TRBJ2-3
d_call: TRBD1
v_call: TRBV6-5
clone_size: .
cdr3_aa: CASRPGQGAPDTQYF
cdr3_nt: TGTGCCAGCAGACCTGGACAGGGGGCACCAGATACGCAGTATTTT

j_call: TRBJ1-4
d_call: TRBD1
v_call: TRBV6-5
clone_size: .
cdr3_aa: CASRTRGRGEKLFF
cdr3_nt: TGTGCCAGCAGAACCAGGGGGCGCGGTGAAAAACTGTTTTTT

j_call: TRBJ2-7
d_call: .
v_call: TRBV3-1/TRBV3-2
clone_size: few
cdr3_aa: CASSQVDEQYF
cdr3_nt: TGTGCCAGCAGCCAAGTAGACGAGCAGTACTTC

j_call: TRBJ2-1
d_call: TRBD2
v_call: TRBV7-7
clone_size: .
cdr3_aa: CASSLGDWGGNEQFF
cdr3_nt: TGTGCTAGCAGCTTAGGGGATTGGGGGGGCAATGAGCAGTTCTTC

j_call: TRBJ1-1
d_call: TRBD1
v_call: TRBV9
clone_size: .
cdr3_aa: CASSVGQSNTEAFF
cdr3_nt: TGTGCCAGCAGCGTGGGACAGAGCAACACTGAAGCTTTCTTT

j_call: TRBJ2-1
d_call: TRBD2
v_call: TRBV27
clone_size: few
cdr3_aa: CASRIPGQGISGRDQEQFF
cdr3_nt: TGTGCCAGCAGGATCCCGGGACAGGGTATTAGCGGGAGGGACCAGGAGCAGTTCTTC

j_call: TRBJ2-5
d_call: TRBD2
v_call: TRBV11-2
clone_size: .
cdr3_aa: CASSLKDYLAGGETQYF
cdr3_nt: TGTGCCAGCAGCTTAAAGGATTACTTAGCGGGAGGAGAGACCCAGTACTTC

j_call: TRBJ1-2
d_call: .
v_call: TRBV21-1
clone_size: .
cdr3_aa: CASSRGTALHGYTF
cdr3_nt: TGTGCCAGCAGCAGAGGGACAGCTCTCCATGGCTACACCTTC

j_call: TRBJ1-3
d_call: .
v_call: TRBV7-6
clone_size: once
cdr3_aa: CASSLDELRGGNTIYF
cdr3_nt: TGTGCCAGCAGCTTAGACGAGCTCAGAGGGGGAAACACCATATATTTT

j_call: TRBJ2-3
d_call: TRBD2
v_call: TRBV11-2
clone_size: .
cdr3_aa: CASSFFGREGTDTQYF
cdr3_nt: TGTGCCAGCAGCTTTTTCGGGCGGGAGGGCACAGATACGCAGTATTTT

j_call: TRBJ2-7
d_call: .
v_call: TRBV30
clone_size: .
cdr3_aa: CAWSPGLLTYEQYF
cdr3_nt: TGTGCCTGGAGTCCGGGACTCCTTACCTACGAGCAGTACTTC

j_call: TRBJ1-2
d_call: TRBD1
v_call: TRBV5-1
clone_size: .
cdr3_aa: CASSLSTGNGYTF
cdr3_nt: TGCGCCAGCAGCTTATCGACAGGGAATGGCTACACCTTC

j_call: TRBJ2-3
d_call: .
v_call: TRBV5-6
clone_size: .
cdr3_aa: CASSLAASADTQYF
cdr3_nt: TGTGCCAGCAGCTTGGCGGCTAGCGCAGATACGCAGTATTTT

j_call: TRBJ2-1
d_call: TRBD1
v_call: TRBV6-4
clone_size: few
cdr3_aa: CASSVGGVNVEQFF
cdr3_nt: TGTGCCAGCAGTGTAGGGGGCGTTAATGTGGAGCAGTTCTTC

j_call: TRBJ1-4
d_call: TRBD1
v_call: TRBV4-2
clone_size: many
cdr3_aa: CASSQDLPVGQGGEKLFF
cdr3_nt: TGTGCCAGCAGCCAAGACCTACCGGTGGGACAGGGAGGCGAAAAACTGTTTTTT

j_call: TRBJ2-5
d_call: TRBD1
v_call: TRBV3-1/TRBV3-2
clone_size: few
cdr3_aa: CASSQATGGTGETQYF
cdr3_nt: TGTGCCAGCAGCCAGGCGACAGGGGGGACGGGAGAGACCCAGTACTTC

j_call: TRBJ2-1
d_call: .
v_call: TRBV4-3
clone_size: .
cdr3_aa: CASSQDRGNNEQFF
cdr3_nt: TGCGCCAGCAGCCAAGATCGCGGGAACAATGAGCAGTTCTTC

j_call: TRBJ2-3
d_call: TRBD2
v_call: TRBV15
clone_size: .
cdr3_aa: CATSSRTSYSTDTQYF
cdr3_nt: TGTGCCACCAGCTCCCGGACTAGTTATAGCACAGATACGCAGTATTTT

j_call: TRBJ1-2
d_call: TRBD1
v_call: TRBV6-6
clone_size: .
cdr3_aa: CASSPGTGRTF
cdr3_nt: TGTGCCAGCAGCCCTGGGACAGGGAGGACCTTC

j_call: TRBJ2-2
d_call: .
v_call: TRBV11-3
clone_size: .
cdr3_aa: CASRGAGNTGELFF
cdr3_nt: TGTGCCAGCAGAGGTGCAGGGAACACCGGGGAGCTGTTTTTT

j_call: TRBJ1-2
d_call: TRBD1
v_call: TRBV25-1
clone_size: .
cdr3_aa: CASSSTGDYGYTF
cdr3_nt: TGTGCCAGCTCGTCGACAGGGGACTATGGCTACACCTTC

j_call: TRBJ1-3
d_call: .
v_call: TRBV7-9
clone_size: .
cdr3_aa: CASSLASGASGNTIYF
cdr3_nt: TGTGCCAGCAGCTTAGCGAGTGGGGCCTCTGGAAACACCATATATTTT

j_call: TRBJ1-2
d_call: .
v_call: TRBV4-2
clone_size: .
cdr3_aa: CASSQAGGSNYGYTF
cdr3_nt: TGTGCCAGCAGCCAAGCCGGCGGATCTAACTATGGCTACACCTTC

j_call: TRBJ2-5
d_call: TRBD2
v_call: TRBV5-4
clone_size: few
cdr3_aa: CASRLRVQRGFPQETQYF
cdr3_nt: TGTGCCAGCAGACTCCGGGTCCAGCGGGGCTTTCCCCAAGAGACCCAGTACTTC

j_call: TRBJ2-6
d_call: .
v_call: TRBV5-6
clone_size: .
cdr3_aa: CASSWENSGANVLTF
cdr3_nt: TGTGCCAGCAGCTGGGAGAACTCTGGGGCCAACGTCCTGACTTTC

j_call: TRBJ2-7
d_call: TRBD1
v_call: TRBV11-3
clone_size: .
cdr3_aa: CASSFSGQDYEQYF
cdr3_nt: TGTGCCAGCAGCTTTAGTGGACAGGACTACGAGCAGTACTTC

j_call: TRBJ2-6
d_call: .
v_call: TRBV7-3
clone_size: .
cdr3_aa: CASSPSPGANVLTF
cdr3_nt: TGTGCCAGCAGCCCCAGTCCGGGGGCCAACGTCCTGACTTTC

j_call: TRBJ1-4
d_call: .
v_call: TRBV12-3/TRBV12-4
clone_size: .
cdr3_aa: CASTQFTGEKLFF
cdr3_nt: TGTGCCAGCACCCAATTCACAGGTGAAAAACTGTTTTTT

j_call: TRBJ1-1
d_call: .
v_call: TRBV19
clone_size: .
cdr3_aa: CASSIERGEAFF
cdr3_nt: TGTGCCAGTAGTATAGAACGGGGTGAAGCTTTCTTT

j_call: TRBJ2-5
d_call: TRBD2
v_call: TRBV25-1
clone_size: .
cdr3_aa: CASRITGLEGTQYF
cdr3_nt: TGTGCCAGCAGAATTACCGGACTAGAAGGGACCCAGTACTTC

j_call: TRBJ2-2
d_call: .
v_call: TRBV10-3
clone_size: .
cdr3_aa: CAISGTSNTGELFF
cdr3_nt: TGTGCCATCAGCGGGACATCGAACACCGGGGAGCTGTTTTTT

j_call: TRBJ2-7
d_call: TRBD1
v_call: TRBV6-5
clone_size: once
cdr3_aa: CASSEGTGFYEQYF
cdr3_nt: TGTGCCAGCAGCGAGGGGACAGGGTTCTACGAGCAGTACTTC

j_call: TRBJ2-3
d_call: TRBD2
v_call: TRBV7-3
clone_size: .
cdr3_aa: CASSSRLAGTDTQYF
cdr3_nt: TGTGCCAGCAGCTCGCGACTAGCGGGCACAGATACGCAGTATTTT

j_call: TRBJ1-2
d_call: .
v_call: TRBV6-1
clone_size: .
cdr3_aa: CASSEFPGVDYTF
cdr3_nt: TGTGCCAGCAGTGAATTTCCAGGGGTCGACTACACCTTC

j_call: TRBJ2-5
d_call: TRBD2
v_call: TRBV5-1
clone_size: .
cdr3_aa: CASSLDSGGAGETQYF
cdr3_nt: TGCGCCAGCAGCTTGGATAGCGGGGGGGCCGGAGAGACCCAGTACTTC

j_call: TRBJ1-5
d_call: .
v_call: TRBV9
clone_size: .
cdr3_aa: CASSVQASNQPQHF
cdr3_nt: TGTGCCAGCAGCGTCCAGGCTAGCAATCAGCCCCAGCATTTT

j_call: TRBJ2-1
d_call: TRBD1
v_call: TRBV10-3
clone_size: .
cdr3_aa: CAISGAGTGETNIMGQEQFF
cdr3_nt: TGTGCCATCAGTGGGGCGGGGACAGGGGAGACTAACATAATGGGTCAGGAGCAGTTCTTC

j_call: TRBJ1-1
d_call: .
v_call: TRBV4-2
clone_size: .
cdr3_aa: CASSQRTSNTEAFF
cdr3_nt: TGTGCCAGCAGCCAACGTACATCGAACACTGAAGCTTTCTTT